This entry features one TCR beta chain sequence. What antigen it recognizes has not been identified. No clone much larger than this one lies a single base away; base qualities are absent. TCRbeta CDR3 regions were amplified from genomic DNA by means of the immunoSEQ Assay, a bias-controlled multiplex PCR. The paper's processing steps were these. The number of nucleated cells in each sample was estimated by amplification of reference gene primers within the assay. Sequence reads were collapsed and filtered to measure the absolute abundance of every unique TCRbeta CDR3 rearrangement. Productive Simpson clonality was computed per sample as the square root of Simpson's diversity index over productive rearrangements. Sourced from immuneACCESS, this table was stored by TCRdb with only in-frame sequences that have V and J called. A share of the clones is absent; for the studies checked, an unresolved V gene accounts for under half, and the remainder has no known explanation. V and J calls plus clone size are reproduced from that table; the DNA served to infer D and trimming. For this sample the table gives more than 450,000 clones, of which 75% to 90% were detected only once. Roughly 0.7% of the sample belongs to the ten largest clones.

The CDR1 and CDR2 encoded by the germline V gene (reference sequence) are LNHDA and SQIVND. From its cysteine to its phenylalanine, the CDR3 spans 15 amino acids. Here the CDR3 DNA is all that survives: 45 bases in frame from base 1. At the junction V is shortened by 3 bases and J by 2 bases; bases outside the gene matches: 4. The entry originates in a study of blood T cell repertoires in COVID-19 (dated by TCRdb to 2018 to 2021). Regarding the complete study: Samples from collaborators originated in the United States, Italy and Spain and spanned both the acute and convalescent phases of COVID-19. The prospective study material was composed of cDNA or gDNA derived from T cells, B-cell-depleted T cells, or PBMCs. The dataset comprised deeply sampled blood TCRbeta repertoires from subjects exposed to, actively infected with, or recovered from COVID-19. The repertoires were released in a freely available public database intended as a resource for research on the immune response to SARS-CoV-2. Samples came from the ongoing ImmuneRACE study (first 160 participants) plus 1,254 subjects from 6 global collaborators. The sample metadata nearly always contained a de-identified subject ID, COVID-19 status, age in years and sex. Where available, HLA class I and class II types were taken from metadata supplied by the sample provider and were not determined by assay-based typing. Study-wide findings and limitations: The quantity of clinical and demographic metadata differed by source and by participant and was supplied without curation.

Participants in the prospective study were enrolled through a virtual design, were aged about 18 to 100 years, and lived in 20 to 30 United States geographic areas. In the prospective study, participants were assigned to cohorts based on the clinical history participants reported in a screening survey and a study questionnaire. Recovered participants in ImmuneRACE Cohort 3 were defined by two consecutive negative NP/OP PCR tests, clearance by a healthcare professional, or resolution of symptoms. In the prospective study, whole blood, serum and a nasopharyngeal or oropharyngeal swab were collected from each participant by mobile phlebotomists. Additional blood draws and questionnaires over an approximately 2-month period could optionally be provided by prospective study participants. Before DNA extraction, blood samples from the prospective study were shipped at room temperature or frozen.

The source material was PBMCs or T cells enriched from blood (not recorded which). The TCR originated in a woman between 18 and 29 years old who had recovered from COVID-19. In this chain, TRBV19 is recombined with TRBJ1-5, and TRBD1 matches 7 of the central bases. The nucleotide sequence reads TGTGCCAGTAGTATCGCAACAGGGGGCAATCAGCCCCAGCATTTT. Protein translation: CASSIATGGNQPQHF.